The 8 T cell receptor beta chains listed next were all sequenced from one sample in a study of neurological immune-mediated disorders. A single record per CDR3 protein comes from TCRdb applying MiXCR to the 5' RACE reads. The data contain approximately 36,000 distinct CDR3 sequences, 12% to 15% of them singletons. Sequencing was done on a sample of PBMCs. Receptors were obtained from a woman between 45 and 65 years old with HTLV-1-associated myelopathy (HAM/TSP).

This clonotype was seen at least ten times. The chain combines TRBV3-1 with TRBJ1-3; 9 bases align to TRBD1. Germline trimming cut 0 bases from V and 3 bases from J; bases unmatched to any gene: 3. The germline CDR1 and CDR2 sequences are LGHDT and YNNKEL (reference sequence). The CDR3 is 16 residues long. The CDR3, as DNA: TGTGCCAGCAGCCAAGATGGACAGGGGTATGGAAACACCATATATTTT. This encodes CASSQDGQGYGNTIYF. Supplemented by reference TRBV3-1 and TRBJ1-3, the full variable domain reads DTAVSQTPKYLVTQMGNDKSIKCEQNLGHDTMYWYKQDSKKFLKIMFSYNNKELIINETVPNRFSPKSPDKAHLNLHINSLELGDSAVYFCASSQDGQGYGNTIYFGEGSWLTVV.

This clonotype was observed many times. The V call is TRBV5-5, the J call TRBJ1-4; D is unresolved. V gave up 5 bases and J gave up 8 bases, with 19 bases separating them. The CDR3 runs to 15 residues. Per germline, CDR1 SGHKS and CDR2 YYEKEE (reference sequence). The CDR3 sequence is CASRAPTLAGEKLFF. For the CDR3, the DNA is TGTGCCAGCAGGGCACCGACTCTAGCCGGAGAAAAACTGTTTTTT.

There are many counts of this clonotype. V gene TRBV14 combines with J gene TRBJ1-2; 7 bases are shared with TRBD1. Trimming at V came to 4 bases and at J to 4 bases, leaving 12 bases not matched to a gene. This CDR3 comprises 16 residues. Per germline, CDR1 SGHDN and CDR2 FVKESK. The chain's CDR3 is CASSRLPTGAIYGYTF. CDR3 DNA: TGTGCCAGCAGCCGACTGCCAACAGGGGCTATCTATGGCTACACCTTC.

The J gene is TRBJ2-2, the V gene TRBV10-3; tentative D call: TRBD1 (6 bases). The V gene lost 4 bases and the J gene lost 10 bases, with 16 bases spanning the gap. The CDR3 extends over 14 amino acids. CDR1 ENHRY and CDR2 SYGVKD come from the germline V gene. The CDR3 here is CAISGAQGSSELFF. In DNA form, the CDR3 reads TGTGCCATCAGTGGGGCACAGGGTTCCTCGGAGCTGTTTTTT.

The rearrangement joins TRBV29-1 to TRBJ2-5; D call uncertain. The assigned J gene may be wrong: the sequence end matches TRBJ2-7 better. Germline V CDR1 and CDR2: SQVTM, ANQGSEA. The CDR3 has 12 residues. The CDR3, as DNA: TGCAGCGTTAGTCCCACCAATTACGAGCAGTACTTC. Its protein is CSVSPTNYEQYF.

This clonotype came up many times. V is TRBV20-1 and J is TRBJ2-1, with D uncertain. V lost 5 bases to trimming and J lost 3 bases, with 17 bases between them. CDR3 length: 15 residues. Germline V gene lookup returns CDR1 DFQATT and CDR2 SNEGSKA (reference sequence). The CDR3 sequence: CSARQPTYGYNEQFF. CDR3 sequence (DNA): TGCAGTGCTCGGCAACCAACCTACGGCTACAATGAGCAGTTCTTC.

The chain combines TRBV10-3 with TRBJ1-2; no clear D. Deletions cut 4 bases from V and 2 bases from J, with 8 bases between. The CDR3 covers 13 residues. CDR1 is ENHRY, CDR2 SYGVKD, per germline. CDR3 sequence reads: CAISATLNYGYTF. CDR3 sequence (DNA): TGTGCCATCAGTGCTACGCTAAACTATGGCTACACCTTC.

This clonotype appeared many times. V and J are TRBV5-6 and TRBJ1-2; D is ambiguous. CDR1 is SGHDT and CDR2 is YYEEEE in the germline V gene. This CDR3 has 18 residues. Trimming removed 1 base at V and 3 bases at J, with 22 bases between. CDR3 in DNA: TGTGCCAGCAGCTTGACGGGCGGCGCGGTCTCTCTCGACTATGGCTACACCTTC. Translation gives CASSLTGGAVSLDYGYTF. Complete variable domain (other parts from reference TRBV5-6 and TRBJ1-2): DAGVTQSPTHLIKTRGQQVTLRCSPKSGHDTVSWYQQALGQGPQFIFQYYEEEERQRGNFPDRFSGHQFPNYSSELNVNALLLGDSALYLCASSLTGGAVSLDYGYTFGSGTRLTVV.